The clone carrying this TCR beta chain has only a few counts. What it recognizes is unknown. The PCR had 60 Vbeta and 13 Jbeta primers. The repertoire was sequenced with immunoSEQ multiplex PCR; TCRdb's copy has only in-frame clones and lacks some. The sample consists of roughly 150,000 clones, about three quarters of them appearing once. The source of the sample is a study of cytomegalovirus exposure and HLA in healthy donors. Overall study: Falling in the Caucasian-associated ancestry cluster were 81% of a few hundred genotyped donors. Study observations and caveats: Accurate prediction of most subjects' HLA-A and HLA-B alleles from TCR beta sequences was reported. Cytomegalovirus association was listed for approximately 150 TCR beta chains.

Material for sequencing was PBMCs. This TCR came from a man between 18 and 29 years old in good health and CMV-seronegative.

The chain's CDR3 is CASSLYRGIDTQYF. The CDR3 DNA reads TGTGCCAGCAGCTTGTACAGGGGTATAGATACGCAGTATTTT. The chain couples TRBV7-2 to TRBJ2-3, with 7 bases fitting TRBD1. The J segment lost 5 bases and the V segment lost 3 bases, leaving 5 bases of the junction unmatched. This CDR3 spans 14 amino acids. CDR1 is SGHTA, CDR2 FQGNSA, per germline.